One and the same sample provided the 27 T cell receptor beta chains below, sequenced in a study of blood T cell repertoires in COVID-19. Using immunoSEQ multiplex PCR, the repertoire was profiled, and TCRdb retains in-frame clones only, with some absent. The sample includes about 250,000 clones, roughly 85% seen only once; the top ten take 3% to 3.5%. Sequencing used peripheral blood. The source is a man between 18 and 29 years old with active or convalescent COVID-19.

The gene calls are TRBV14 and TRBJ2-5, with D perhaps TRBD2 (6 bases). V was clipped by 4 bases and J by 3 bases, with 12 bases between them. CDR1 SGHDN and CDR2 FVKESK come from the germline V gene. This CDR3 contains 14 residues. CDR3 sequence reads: CASSLRRGKETQYF. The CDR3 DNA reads TGTGCCAGCAGCCTCCGGAGGGGAAAAGAGACCCAGTACTTC. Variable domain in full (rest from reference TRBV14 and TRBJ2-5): EAGVTQFPSHSVIEKGQTVTLRCDPISGHDNLYWYRRVMGKEIKFLLHFVKESKQDESGMPNNRFLAERTGGTYSTLKVQPAELEDSGVYFCASSLRRGKETQYFGPGTRLLVL.

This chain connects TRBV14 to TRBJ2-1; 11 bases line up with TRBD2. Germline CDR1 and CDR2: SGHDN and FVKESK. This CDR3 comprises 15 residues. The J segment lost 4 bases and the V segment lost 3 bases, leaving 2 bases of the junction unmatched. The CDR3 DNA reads TGTGCCAGCAGCCACGGGACTAGCGGTTACAATGAGCAGTTCTTC. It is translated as CASSHGTSGYNEQFF.

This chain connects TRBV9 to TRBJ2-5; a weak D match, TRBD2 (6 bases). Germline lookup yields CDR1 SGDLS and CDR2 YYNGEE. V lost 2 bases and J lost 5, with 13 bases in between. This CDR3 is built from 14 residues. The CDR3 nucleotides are TGTGCCAGCAGCGTGGGGATCGGGGGTGAGACCCAGTACTTC. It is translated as CASSVGIGGETQYF. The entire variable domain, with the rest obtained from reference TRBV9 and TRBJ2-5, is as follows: DSGVTQTPKHLITATGQRVTLRCSPRSGDLSVYWYQQSLDQGLQFLIQYYNGEERAKGNILERFSAQQFPDLHSELNLSSLELGDSALYFCASSVGIGGETQYFGPGTRLLVL.

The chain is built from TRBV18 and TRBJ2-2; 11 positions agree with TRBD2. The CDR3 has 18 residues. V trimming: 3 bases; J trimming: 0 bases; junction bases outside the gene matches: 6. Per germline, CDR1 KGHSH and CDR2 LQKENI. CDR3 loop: CASSPRSGGAPNTGELFF. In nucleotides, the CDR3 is TGTGCCAGCTCACCGCGTAGCGGGGGGGCCCCGAACACCGGGGAGCTGTTTTTT. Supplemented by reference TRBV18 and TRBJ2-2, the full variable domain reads NAGVMQNPRHLVRRRGQEARLRCSPMKGHSHVYWYRQLPEEGLKFMVYLQKENIIDESGMPKERFSAEFPKEGPSILRIQQVVRGDSAAYFCASSPRSGGAPNTGELFFGEGSRLTVL.

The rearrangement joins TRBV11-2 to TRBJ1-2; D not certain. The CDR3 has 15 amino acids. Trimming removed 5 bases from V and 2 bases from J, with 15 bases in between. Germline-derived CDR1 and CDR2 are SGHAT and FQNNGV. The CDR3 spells CASSQYAGSNYGYTF. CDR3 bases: TGTGCCAGCAGCCAGTACGCGGGGAGCAACTATGGCTACACCTTC.

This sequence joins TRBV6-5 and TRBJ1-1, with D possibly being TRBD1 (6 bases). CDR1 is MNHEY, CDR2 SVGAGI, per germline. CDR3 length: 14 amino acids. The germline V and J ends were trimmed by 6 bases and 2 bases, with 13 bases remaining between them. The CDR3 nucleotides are TGTGCCAGCAGCCTACAGGGTTTAAACACTGAAGCTTTCTTT. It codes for CASSLQGLNTEAFF.

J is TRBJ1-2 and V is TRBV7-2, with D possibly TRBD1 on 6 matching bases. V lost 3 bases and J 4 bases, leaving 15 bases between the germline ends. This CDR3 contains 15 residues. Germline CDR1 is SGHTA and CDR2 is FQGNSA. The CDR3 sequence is CASSFDRTLFYGYTF. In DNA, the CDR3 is TGTGCCAGCAGCTTCGACAGGACCCTATTCTATGGCTACACCTTC.

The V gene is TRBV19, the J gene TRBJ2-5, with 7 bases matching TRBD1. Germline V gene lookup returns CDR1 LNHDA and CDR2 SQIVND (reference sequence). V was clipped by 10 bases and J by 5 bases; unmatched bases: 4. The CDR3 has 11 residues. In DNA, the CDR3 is TGTGCCACCTCACAGGGGGAGACCCAGTACTTC. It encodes CATSQGETQYF.

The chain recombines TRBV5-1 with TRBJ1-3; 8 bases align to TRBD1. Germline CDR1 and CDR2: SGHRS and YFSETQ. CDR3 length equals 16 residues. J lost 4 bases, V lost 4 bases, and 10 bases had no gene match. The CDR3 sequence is CASSERQGLEGNTIYF. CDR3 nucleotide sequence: TGCGCCAGCAGCGAGAGACAGGGGCTGGAGGGAAACACCATATATTTT.

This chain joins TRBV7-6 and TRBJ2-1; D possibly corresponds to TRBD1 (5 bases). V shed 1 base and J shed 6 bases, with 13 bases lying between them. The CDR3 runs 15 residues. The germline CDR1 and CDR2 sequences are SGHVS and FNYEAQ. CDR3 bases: TGTGCCAGCAGCTTAGGTCCCCAGGGTGTCAATGAGCAGTTCTTC. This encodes CASSLGPQGVNEQFF.

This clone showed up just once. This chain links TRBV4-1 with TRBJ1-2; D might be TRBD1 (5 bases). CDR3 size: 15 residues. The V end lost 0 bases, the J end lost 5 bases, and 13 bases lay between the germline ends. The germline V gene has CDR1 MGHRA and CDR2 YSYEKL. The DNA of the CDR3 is TGCGCCAGCAGCCAAGAGGCCGGGGGTGGATATGGCTACACCTTC. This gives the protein CASSQEAGGGYGYTF.

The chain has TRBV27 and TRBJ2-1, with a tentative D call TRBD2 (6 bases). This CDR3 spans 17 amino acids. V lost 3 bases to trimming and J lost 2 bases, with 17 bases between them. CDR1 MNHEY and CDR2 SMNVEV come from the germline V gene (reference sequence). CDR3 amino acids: CASSFSFGKRAYNEQFF. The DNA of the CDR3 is TGTGCCAGCAGTTTCTCGTTTGGGAAGCGGGCCTACAATGAGCAGTTCTTC.

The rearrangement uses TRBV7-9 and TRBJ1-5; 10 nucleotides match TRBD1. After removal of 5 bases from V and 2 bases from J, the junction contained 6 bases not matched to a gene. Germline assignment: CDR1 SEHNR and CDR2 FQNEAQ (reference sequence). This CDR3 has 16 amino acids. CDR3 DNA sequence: TGTGCCAGCAGCCCGGGGACAGGGGCTGGCAATCAGCCCCAGCATTTT. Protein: CASSPGTGAGNQPQHF.

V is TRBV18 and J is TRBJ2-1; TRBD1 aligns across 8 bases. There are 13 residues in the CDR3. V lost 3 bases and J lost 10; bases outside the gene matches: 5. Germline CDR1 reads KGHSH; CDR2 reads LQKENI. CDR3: CASSPGQGAEQFF. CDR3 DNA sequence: TGTGCCAGCTCACCCGGACAGGGCGCCGAGCAGTTCTTC.

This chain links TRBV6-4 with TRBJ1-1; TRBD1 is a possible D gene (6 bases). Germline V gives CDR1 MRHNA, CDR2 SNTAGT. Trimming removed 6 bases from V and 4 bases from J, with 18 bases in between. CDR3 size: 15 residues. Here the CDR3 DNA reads TGTGCCAGCAGGCCCGCAGGGGATGGGGGCACTGAAGCTTTCTTT. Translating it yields CASRPAGDGGTEAFF.

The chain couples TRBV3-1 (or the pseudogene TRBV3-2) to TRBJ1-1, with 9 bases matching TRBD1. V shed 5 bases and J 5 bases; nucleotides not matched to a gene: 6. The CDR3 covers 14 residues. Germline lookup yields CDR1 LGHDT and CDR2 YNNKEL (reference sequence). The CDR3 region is CASSKRDRATEAFF. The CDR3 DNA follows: TGTGCCAGCAGCAAGCGGGACAGGGCGACTGAAGCTTTCTTT.

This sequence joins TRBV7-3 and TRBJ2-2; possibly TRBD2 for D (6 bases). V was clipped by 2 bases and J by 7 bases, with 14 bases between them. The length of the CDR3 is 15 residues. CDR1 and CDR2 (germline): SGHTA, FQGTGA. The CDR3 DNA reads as TGTGCCAGCAGCTTATTGGGGCGGGACGGCGGGGAGCTGTTTTTT. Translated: CASSLLGRDGGELFF.

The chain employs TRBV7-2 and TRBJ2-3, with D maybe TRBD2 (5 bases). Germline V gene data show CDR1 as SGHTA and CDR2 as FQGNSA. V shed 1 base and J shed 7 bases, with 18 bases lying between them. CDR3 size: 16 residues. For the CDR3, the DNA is TGTGCCAGCAGCTTAGACGGTATCCGGGGTACGAATACGCAGTATTTT. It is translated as CASSLDGIRGTNTQYF.

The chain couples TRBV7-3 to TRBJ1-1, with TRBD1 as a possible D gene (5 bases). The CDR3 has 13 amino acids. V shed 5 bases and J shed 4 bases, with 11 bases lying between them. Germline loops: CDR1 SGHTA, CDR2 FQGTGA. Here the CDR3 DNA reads TGTGCCAGCAGCCCTGCAGGGTCCACTGAAGCTTTCTTT. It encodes CASSPAGSTEAFF.

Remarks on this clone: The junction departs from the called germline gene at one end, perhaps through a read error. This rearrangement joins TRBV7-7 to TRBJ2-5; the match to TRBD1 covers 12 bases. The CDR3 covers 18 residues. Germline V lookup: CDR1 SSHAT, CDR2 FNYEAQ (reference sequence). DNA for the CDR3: TGTGCTAGCAGCTTGATCCCCCCGGGACAGGGGGCGCGAGAGACCCAGTACTTC. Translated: CASSLIPPGQGARETQYF.

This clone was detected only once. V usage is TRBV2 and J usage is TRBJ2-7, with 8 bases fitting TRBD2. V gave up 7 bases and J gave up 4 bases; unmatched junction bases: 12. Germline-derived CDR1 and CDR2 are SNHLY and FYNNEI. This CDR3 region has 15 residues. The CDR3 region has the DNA TGTGCCAGCACCCGTGTCGCGGGAGGACTTTACGAGCAGTACTTC. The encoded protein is CASTRVAGGLYEQYF. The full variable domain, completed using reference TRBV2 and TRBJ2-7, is EPEVTQTPSHQVTQMGQEVILRCVPISNHLYFYWYRQILGQKVEFLVSFYNNEISEKSEIFDDQFSVERPDGSNFTLKIRSTKLEDSAMYFCASTRVAGGLYEQYFGPGTRLTVT.

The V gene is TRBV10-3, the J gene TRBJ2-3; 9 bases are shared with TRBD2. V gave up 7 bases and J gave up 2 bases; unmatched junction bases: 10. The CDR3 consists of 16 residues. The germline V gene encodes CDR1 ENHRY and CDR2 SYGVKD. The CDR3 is CAIKGSGGPSTDTQYF. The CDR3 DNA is TGTGCCATCAAAGGTAGCGGGGGCCCTTCCACAGATACGCAGTATTTT.

The DNA for the CDR3 is TGTGCCAGCTCACCAAGAGGGATCGATGAGCAGTTCTTC. Translating gives CASSPRGIDEQFF. V gene TRBV18 combines with J gene TRBJ2-1, with a possible D match to TRBD2 (5 bases). CDR3 length: 13 residues. Trimming shortened V by 2 bases and J by 8 bases, and 10 bases separated the two germline ends. CDR1 is KGHSH, CDR2 LQKENI, per germline.

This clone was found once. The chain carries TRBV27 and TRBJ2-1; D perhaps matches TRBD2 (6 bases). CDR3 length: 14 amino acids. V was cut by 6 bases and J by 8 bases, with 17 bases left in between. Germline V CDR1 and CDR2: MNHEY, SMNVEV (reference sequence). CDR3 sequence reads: CASSPRRGGYEQFF. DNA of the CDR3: TGTGCCAGCAGCCCCAGGAGGGGAGGATATGAGCAGTTCTTC.

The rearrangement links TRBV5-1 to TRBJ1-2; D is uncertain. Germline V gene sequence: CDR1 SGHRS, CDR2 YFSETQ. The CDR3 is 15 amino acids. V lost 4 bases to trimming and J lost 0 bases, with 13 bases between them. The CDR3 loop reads CASSLAGDTNYGYTF. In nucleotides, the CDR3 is TGCGCCAGCAGCCTGGCGGGTGATACTAACTATGGCTACACCTTC.

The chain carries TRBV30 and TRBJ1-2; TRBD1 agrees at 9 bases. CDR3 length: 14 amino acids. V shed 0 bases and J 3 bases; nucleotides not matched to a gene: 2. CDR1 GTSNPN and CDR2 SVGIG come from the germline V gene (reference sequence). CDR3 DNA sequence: TGTGCCTGGAGTGTAACAGGGGGCTACTATGGCTACACCTTC. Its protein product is CAWSVTGGYYGYTF.

The CDR3 bases are TGCGCCAGCAGTGAGGGAAGCTACGGGGTTGGCACTGAAGCTTTCTTT. As protein: CASSEGSYGVGTEAFF. The chain recombines TRBV10-1 with TRBJ1-1; D unclear. The CDR3 spans 16 residues. Germline V lookup: CDR1 WNHNN, CDR2 SYGVQD (reference sequence). Trimming pared 2 bases from V and 4 bases from J, leaving 17 bases between.